The 10 T cell receptor beta chains reported below all come from one sample, sequenced in a study of blood T cell repertoires in COVID-19. Assay: immunoSEQ multiplex PCR; the TCRdb copy retains only in-frame clones and omits some. The sample lists fewer than 45,000 clones, over 75% occurring once. The sample taken for sequencing was peripheral blood. These receptor sequences come from a man between 40 and 49 years old with active or convalescent COVID-19.

This chain joins TRBV25-1 and TRBJ2-3, with D possibly being TRBD1 (5 bases). Germline-derived CDR1 and CDR2 are MGHDK and SYGVNS. Between the trimmed V and J ends, which lost 1 base and 5 bases, there was a span of 10 bases. This CDR3 region has 14 residues. The CDR3 here is CASSESRALDTQYF. DNA of the CDR3: TGTGCCAGCAGTGAATCCAGGGCTTTAGATACGCAGTATTTT.

This sequence joins TRBV6-5 and TRBJ2-1; D is perhaps TRBD1 (6 bases). CDR1 MNHEY and CDR2 SVGAGI come from the germline V gene. Trimming pared 5 bases from V and 7 bases from J, leaving 18 bases between. The CDR3 runs 15 residues. DNA of the CDR3: TGTGCCAGCAGTCTCCTGGGGGCCCGAGGGAATGAGCAGTTCTTC. As protein: CASSLLGARGNEQFF.

The chain uses TRBV4-2 and TRBJ2-5; 7 bases match TRBD2. CDR1 and CDR2 from the germline V gene are LGHNA and YNFKEQ. After removal of 4 bases from V and 1 base from J, the junction contained 15 bases not matched to a gene. The CDR3 loop spans 18 amino acids. The CDR3, as DNA: TGTGCCAGCAGCCTCCCATCGGGGGGTGGACGTCTCCAAGAGACCCAGTACTTC. Translating it yields CASSLPSGGGRLQETQYF.

The chain carries TRBV6-5 and TRBJ1-1, with D perhaps matching TRBD1 (5 bases). Per germline, CDR1 MNHEY and CDR2 SVGAGI. This CDR3 is built from 15 residues. Deletions cut 5 bases from V and 4 bases from J, with 17 bases between. This CDR3 is CASSLQGGDITEAFF. Written as DNA, the CDR3 is TGTGCCAGCAGTCTCCAGGGAGGGGATATCACTGAAGCTTTCTTT.

V gene TRBV30 combines with J gene TRBJ1-6; D is perhaps TRBD1 (5 bases). CDR1 and CDR2 (germline): GTSNPN, SVGIG (reference sequence). The CDR3 contains 12 residues. V was clipped by 3 bases and J by 10 bases, with 10 bases between them. CDR3: CAWSLQGSPLHF. CDR3 DNA sequence: TGTGCCTGGAGCCTTCAGGGATCACCCCTCCACTTT.

This chain links TRBV5-1 with TRBJ2-7; D possibly corresponds to TRBD1 (6 bases). The germline gives CDR1 SGHRS, CDR2 YFSETQ. Trimming shortened V by 5 bases and J by 5 bases, and 17 bases separated the two germline ends. This CDR3 contains 14 residues. The CDR3 protein is CASSRAGERNEQYF. The CDR3 DNA is TGCGCCAGCAGTAGGGCAGGGGAGCGGAACGAGCAGTACTTC.

This clone has a count of ten or more. The germline gene is not matched at one end of the junction; a read error may be the cause. CDR3 nucleotides: TGTGCTAGCAGCTTTCGGGATTACACTGAAGCTTTCTTT. It encodes CASSFRDYTEAFF. The chain employs TRBV7-7 and TRBJ1-1; D ambiguous. The CDR3 runs to 13 residues. Germline V lookup: CDR1 SSHAT, CDR2 FNYEAQ (reference sequence).

The rearrangement links TRBV28 to TRBJ2-1, with D maybe TRBD2 (7 bases). The V gene's germline CDR1 is MDHEN and CDR2 SYDVKM. Trimming removed 5 bases from V and 0 bases from J, with 26 bases in between. The CDR3 is 20 residues long. CDR3 loop: CASSTIVRGGGPSSYNEQFF. CDR3 in DNA: TGTGCCAGCAGTACTATAGTCCGAGGCGGGGGCCCTAGCTCCTACAATGAGCAGTTCTTC.

This clone was detected once. The genes are TRBV6-5 and TRBJ1-4, with 9 nucleotides matching TRBD1. Germline CDR1 and CDR2: MNHEY and SVGAGI. The CDR3 runs to 15 residues. Trimming removed 9 bases from V and 4 bases from J; junction bases left unmatched: 9. The CDR3 loop is CASRHRDRDNEKLFF. The DNA for the CDR3 is TGTGCCAGTAGGCACCGGGACAGGGATAATGAAAAACTGTTTTTT.

The chain uses TRBV4-3 and TRBJ2-5; D is undetermined. The V gene's germline CDR1 is LGHNA and CDR2 YSLEER. The V gene lost 1 base and the J gene lost 0 bases, with 9 bases spanning the gap. This CDR3 is 15 amino acids long. This CDR3 reads CASSQGDGYQETQYF. The CDR3 coding sequence is TGCGCCAGCAGCCAAGGTGACGGGTACCAAGAGACCCAGTACTTC.